The TCR beta chain described here comes from a study of T cells in Graves' hyperthyroidism and ophthalmopathy. Stable Graves' hyperthyroidism denoted no ophthalmopathy progression over 18 months. Patients between 18 and 65 years old had hyperthyroidism, newly diagnosed and lasting under 2 months. A patient was excluded if there was uncontrolled infection, other autoimmune disease, pregnancy or lactation. Study-level findings and limits: Appearing also in blood were most of the thyroid clonotypes expanded above 0.001.

As to this clonotype: The antigen remains unidentified.

It was RNA transcripts that yielded the amplified TCR beta CDR3 regions. HTBI primers drove first-round RT-PCR of the TCR CDR3. TCRdb redid the calling of the multiplex PCR reads with MiXCR, one entry per CDR3 protein. The profile shows roughly 93,000 distinct CDR3 sequences, roughly 56% of them singletons. The CDR3 runs 13 residues. The V end lost 0 bases, the J end lost 4 bases, and 7 bases lay between the germline ends. Germline CDR1 reads SGDLS; CDR2 reads YYNGEE. J is TRBJ2-5 and V is TRBV9; unclear D gene. The clonotype was recovered from a woman between 35 and 50 years old with Graves' hyperthyroidism. The sample consisted of blood. The CDR3 nucleotides are TGTGCCAGCAGCGTAGGGACCTTAGAGACCCAGTACTTC. Its protein product is CASSVGTLETQYF.